Reported below is one T cell receptor (beta chain). The sample belongs to a study of blood T cell repertoires in COVID-19. On the study more broadly: Acute-phase and convalescent COVID-19 samples originated in the United States, Italy and Spain. In each case, the material was cDNA or gDNA derived from T cells, B-cell-depleted T cells, or PBMCs.

Authors' analysis steps: Reference gene primers were amplified, and this amplification served to estimate nucleated cell counts. The method was immunoSEQ multiplex PCR; TCRdb's version includes in-frame clones alone and lacks a portion of them. V, J and clone size are those of that table, while D and trimming were read from the DNA. The sample yields approximately 240,000 clones, 80% to 85% seen once. Trimming cost V 10 bases and J 8 bases, with 11 bases left between them. This CDR3 spans 11 amino acids. Looked up from germline, CDR1 is SEHNR and CDR2 is FQNEAQ (reference sequence). Sequencing was carried out using peripheral blood. The gene calls are TRBV7-9 and TRBJ1-4; D remains unclear. The receptor was derived from a woman in her twenties or thirties who had recovered from COVID-19. CDR3 sequence (DNA): TGTGCCATCCAGCCGGAGGAAAAACTGTTTTTT. It specifies CAIQPEEKLFF.